A selection of T cell receptor beta chains follows, all from one sample in a study of blood T cells in healthy people across ages. In TCRdb, the 5' RACE reads were re-called with MiXCR into one record per CDR3 protein. The table shows hundreds of thousands of distinct CDR3 sequences, with 22% occurring only once. The sequencing input was blood. These receptors were collected from an older man in good health. Both conserved end residues are part of each CDR3. The size entry is marked missing in some rows and otherwise reads once, few, many or a size class.

size,V,length,CDR3
NA,TRBV7-2,13,CASSGPRNTEAFF
NA,TRBV7-9,17,CASSYRRAGGRIDTQYF
few,TRBV18,15,CASSPISPGTDTQYF
NA,TRBV12-3/TRBV12-4,15,CASSFRVGGGNTIYF
few,TRBV5-1,15,CASSFNRVNTGELFF
few,TRBV3-1,16,CASSLFGLAGVDTQYF
few,TRBV12-3/TRBV12-4,15,CASSPAGISGNTIYF
many,TRBV29-1,13,CSVGDRVNQPQHF
NA,TRBV12-3/TRBV12-4,15,CASRKLAGGSNEHFF
few,TRBV10-2,11,CANLMRDTQYF
NA,TRBV20-1,13,CSAGRTGQETQYF
few,TRBV4-1,17,CASSQGAGDATNEKLFF
many,TRBV20-1,12,CSPKGRGNEQFF
NA,TRBV5-1,15,CASRPPGHLNEKLFF
few,TRBV7-4,14,CASTVGGGNEKLFF
NA,TRBV14,13,CASSQEWGKKLFF
many,TRBV20-1,13,CSPRGSNTGELFF
NA,TRBV20-1,15,CSALETSGGANEQFF
NA,TRBV5-1,15,CASSSGTLSTDTQYF
NA,TRBV24-1,16,CATRDPGQSSTDTQYF
few,TRBV12-3/TRBV12-4,17,CASRPELAGAVGYEQFF
NA,TRBV20-1,16,CSARDEGSSSYNEQFF
few,TRBV20-1,14,CSARSQGQIYGYTF
few,TRBV18,15,CASSPPDKRSDTQYF
few,TRBV7-9,13,CASSHTGGYEQYF
NA,TRBV27,14,CASSSDARRETQYF
NA,TRBV12-3/TRBV12-4,14,CASRQTQNTGELFF
NA,TRBV9,16,CASSVAPGLEINEQFF
NA,TRBV24-1,19,CATSDLPLRDTDTYNEQFF
NA,TRBV4-1,16,CVSSEDETSSYNEQFF
once,TRBV29-1,10,CSGKDNEQFF
NA,TRBV3-1,12,CASSQNDYGYTF
NA,TRBV28,16,CASSLSSKLAKNIQYF
few,TRBV3-1,16,CASSHYSDRVSAEAFF
few,TRBV14,18,CASSQGWRRSDSYNEQFF
NA,TRBV9,15,CASSVRSGAYNEQFF
many,TRBV27,15,CASSYAGAFYNEQFF
NA,TRBV18,15,CASSPSGGQNTEAFF
few,TRBV29-1,12,CSVVPSTDTQYF
NA,TRBV20-1,15,CSADRLAGGGDTQYF
NA,TRBV5-1,13,CASSLAGDHEQYF
NA,TRBV6-1,14,CASRTNSGANVLTF
few,TRBV12-3/TRBV12-4,15,CASRATGRGVRGYTF
NA,TRBV12-3/TRBV12-4,15,CASSRGTVEIHEQYF
many,TRBV10-1,11,CASMGNTEAFF
few,TRBV30,15,CAWSVHLQAYNEQFF
few,TRBV6-5,13,CASSRWAGQPQHF
few,TRBV15,15,CATSPRLAGINEQYF
few,TRBV4-1,13,CASSQGVLETQYF
NA,TRBV7-8,15,CASSSARRRDTEAFF